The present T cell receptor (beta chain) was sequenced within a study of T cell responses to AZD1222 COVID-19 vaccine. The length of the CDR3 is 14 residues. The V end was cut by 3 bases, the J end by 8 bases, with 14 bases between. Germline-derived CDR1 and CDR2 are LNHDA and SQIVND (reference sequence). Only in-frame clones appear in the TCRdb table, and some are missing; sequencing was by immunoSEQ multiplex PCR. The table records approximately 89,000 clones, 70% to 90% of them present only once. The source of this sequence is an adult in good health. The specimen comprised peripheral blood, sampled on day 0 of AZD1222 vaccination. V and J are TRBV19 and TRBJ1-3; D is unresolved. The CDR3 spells CASSIGRNGDTIYF. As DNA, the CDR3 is TGTGCCAGTAGTATCGGGAGGAACGGGGACACCATATATTTT.